The clone carrying this T cell receptor (beta chain) was picked up a small number of times. Participants spanned ages about 18 to 95 years and resided in about two dozen US areas. Participants reported their clinical history, and cohort assignment relied on those reports. The assay was immunoSEQ multiplex PCR, and TCRdb's table has in-frame clones only and misses some. The sample holds 450,000 to 500,000 clones, about 85% seen once. The record originates from a study of blood T cell repertoires in COVID-19. About the study: T cells, B-cell-depleted T cells, or PBMCs provided the cDNA or gDNA that served as material.

Per the germline V gene, CDR1 is MRHNA and CDR2 is SNTAGT. The CDR3 has 15 residues. V lost 2 bases and J lost 4; bases outside the gene matches: 5. The sequenced material came from PBMCs or T cells enriched from blood (not recorded which). The receptor was isolated from a woman between 18 and 29 years old who had recovered from COVID-19. The chain recombines TRBV6-4 with TRBJ2-1; TRBD2 matches 7 bases. The CDR3 loop is CASSDSSGEYNEQFF. Written as DNA, the CDR3 is TGTGCCAGCAGTGACAGCAGCGGGGAGTACAATGAGCAGTTCTTC.